The following is a T cell receptor (beta chain) sequence with its context. This record comes from a study of blood T cell repertoires in COVID-19. V lost 7 bases to trimming and J lost 5 bases; unmatched junction nucleotides: 13. Germline lookup yields CDR1 MNHEY and CDR2 SVGAGI. The CDR3 loop spans 15 amino acids. Assay: immunoSEQ multiplex PCR; the TCRdb copy retains only in-frame clones and omits some. The sample has 80,000 to 130,000 clones, 88% seen once. The sample taken for sequencing was peripheral blood. This receptor was taken from a woman in her sixties or seventies with acute or convalescent COVID-19. This chain connects TRBV6-5 to TRBJ2-5, with TRBD2 matching over 7 bases. This chain's CDR3 is CASKPRRLAGETQYF. The CDR3 bases are TGTGCCAGCAAACCTAGACGACTAGCCGGCGAGACCCAGTACTTC.